The clone carrying this T cell receptor beta chain showed up many times. From the 5' RACE reads, TCRdb called clonotypes with MiXCR, one entry per CDR3 protein. The sample has approximately 210,000 distinct CDR3 sequences, 15% to 20% seen once. These data are taken from a study of T-cell memory formation after mild COVID-19. Overall study: In these data, TCR clusters were largely donor specific.

The CDR3 sequence is 15 residues long. V gave up 6 bases and J gave up 3 bases; unmatched junction bases: 11. Germline assignment: CDR1 DFQATT and CDR2 SNEGSKA (reference sequence). Sequencing used PBMCs or a T cell subset sorted from them (not recorded which). V usage is TRBV20-1 and J usage is TRBJ2-1; 7 bases are shared with TRBD1. The sequence came from an adult woman who had mild COVID-19 (a few samples of this study predate the infection). Cell type and time point are not known. The CDR3 loop reads CSARFPGTVYNEQFF. DNA for the CDR3: TGCAGTGCCCGCTTTCCCGGGACAGTCTACAATGAGCAGTTCTTC.